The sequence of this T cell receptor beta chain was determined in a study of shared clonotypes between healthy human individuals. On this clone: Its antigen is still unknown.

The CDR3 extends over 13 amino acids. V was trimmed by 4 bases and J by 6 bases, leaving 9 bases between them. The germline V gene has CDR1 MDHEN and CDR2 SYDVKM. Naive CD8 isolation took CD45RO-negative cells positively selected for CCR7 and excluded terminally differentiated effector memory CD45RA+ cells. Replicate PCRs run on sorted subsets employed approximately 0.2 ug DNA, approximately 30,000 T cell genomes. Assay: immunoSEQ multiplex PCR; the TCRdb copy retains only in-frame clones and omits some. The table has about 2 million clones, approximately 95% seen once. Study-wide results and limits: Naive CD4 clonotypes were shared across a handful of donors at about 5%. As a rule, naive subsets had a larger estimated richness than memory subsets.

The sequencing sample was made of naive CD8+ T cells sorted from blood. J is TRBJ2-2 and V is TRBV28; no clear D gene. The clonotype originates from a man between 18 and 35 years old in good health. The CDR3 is CASSSPGSGELFF. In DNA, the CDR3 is TGTGCCAGCAGTTCCCCCGGCTCCGGGGAGCTGTTTTTT. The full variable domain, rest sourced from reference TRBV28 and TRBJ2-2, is DVKVTQSSRYLVKRTGEKVFLECVQDMDHENMFWYRQDPGLGLRLIYFSYDVKMKEKGDIPEGYSVSREKKERFSLILESASTNQTSMYLCASSSPGSGELFFGEGSRLTVL.